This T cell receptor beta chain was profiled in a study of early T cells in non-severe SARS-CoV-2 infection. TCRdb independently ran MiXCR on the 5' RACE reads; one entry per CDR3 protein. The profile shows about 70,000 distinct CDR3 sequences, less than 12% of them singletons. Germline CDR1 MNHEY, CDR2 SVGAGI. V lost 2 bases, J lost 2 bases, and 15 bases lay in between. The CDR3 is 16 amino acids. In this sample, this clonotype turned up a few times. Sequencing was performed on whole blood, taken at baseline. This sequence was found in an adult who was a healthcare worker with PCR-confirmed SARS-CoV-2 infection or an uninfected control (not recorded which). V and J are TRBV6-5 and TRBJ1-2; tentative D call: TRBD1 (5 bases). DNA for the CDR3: TGTGCCAGCAGTTACCGTCGACAGCCAAGGAACTATGGCTACACCTTC. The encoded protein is CASSYRRQPRNYGYTF.